This T cell receptor beta chain was captured by sequencing in a study of T cell responses to AZD1222 COVID-19 vaccine. Overall study results and limits: Donor demographics were predominantly white British with a female majority; clonal diversity may be underestimated. Only 6 or 7 AZD1222 recipients tested seropositive at baseline.

Repertoires were generated with immunoSEQ multiplex PCR, while TCRdb's copy carries only in-frame clones and drops some. In the table there are about 160,000 clones, 80% to 95% of which are singletons. Germline loops: CDR1 SEHNR, CDR2 FQNEAQ (reference sequence). This CDR3 spans 16 amino acids. V was pared by 1 base and J by 5 bases, with 6 bases of the junction left unmatched. Whether given at about 4 or about 12 weeks, second doses were pooled. On this clone: Antigen specificity is unknown.

The chain joins TRBV7-9 to TRBJ2-7, with 12 bases identical to TRBD1. The sequenced sample was peripheral blood, obtained 28 days after the second AZD1222 dose. The TCR originated in an adult who received the AZD1222 COVID-19 vaccine. CDR3 nucleotide sequence: TGTGCCAGCAGCTTAGGGGGACAGGGGGCCCTCAACGAGCAGTACTTC. Protein sequence: CASSLGGQGALNEQYF.